This TCR beta chain was obtained from a study of blood T cell repertoires in COVID-19. In its sample, this clone was seen a few times. The cohort comprised adults aged about 18 to 100 years residing in approximately 22 US areas. Participant-reported clinical history was the basis for cohort assignment. Cohort 3 donors were reported recovered after two negative PCRs, clearance, or symptom resolution. The CDR3 consists of 16 residues. The ends were cut back, 2 bases at V and 5 bases at J, with 18 bases in the middle. Germline V CDR1 and CDR2: SEHNR, FQNEAQ (reference sequence). In the original analysis: How many nucleated cells were present was estimated from reference gene primer amplification. Generated by immunoSEQ multiplex PCR, the TCRdb table keeps only in-frame clones and is missing some. V and J calls and clone size are those listed in that table; D and trimming were worked out from the DNA. The table includes fewer than 200,000 clones, 88% detected once.

The V call is TRBV7-9, the J call TRBJ2-5, with D perhaps TRBD1 (6 bases). The specimen sequenced was PBMCs or T cells enriched from blood (not recorded which). The clonotype comes from a woman aged 18-29 years who had recovered from COVID-19. The CDR3 region is CASSLRGSLTGETQYF. CDR3 coding DNA: TGTGCCAGCAGCTTAAGGGGGTCTCTGACGGGCGAGACCCAGTACTTC.